This T cell receptor (beta chain) originates from a study of T cell repertoires in cytomegalovirus infection. Study summary: Signatures in public TCR beta sequences pointed to both CMV infection and matching HLA type.

TCRdb independently ran MiXCR on the reads; one entry per CDR3 protein. The sample lists 450,000 to 550,000 distinct CDR3 sequences, roughly 42% seen once, with around 45% in the top ten. Study-level findings and limits: Using cumulative public TCR beta family frequency, the authors identified those who carried CMV together with the relevant HLA.

Germline V lookup: CDR1 SGHTA, CDR2 FQGNSA. The ends lost 5 bases at V and 3 bases at J; junction bases unmatched: 2. This CDR3 is 15 amino acids long. About this clonotype itself: Antigen: not known.

The sequence came from a human donor in good health (CMV status not recorded). Some clones in this sample may be carry-over from other donors' samples. The chain combines TRBV7-2 with TRBJ2-5; 14 bases are shared with TRBD2. The specimen comprised cultured PBMCs, sampled from culture after CMV antigen stimulation. The CDR3 here is CASSRLAGGEETQYF. In nucleotides, the CDR3 is TGTGCCAGCAGCCGACTAGCGGGAGGGGAAGAGACCCAGTACTTC.